The subject of this entry is one TCR beta chain. The data are from a study of blood T cell repertoires in COVID-19. Across the whole study: The United States, Italy and Spain provided the acute and convalescent COVID-19 samples.

In the authors' methods: By means of reference gene primer amplification, nucleated cell counts were estimated. Assay used: immunoSEQ multiplex PCR; TCRdb lists only in-frame clones, some missing. That table supplies the V and J calls and clone size; D and trimming were determined from the DNA. The table records roughly 330,000 clones, around 89% of them present only once. The CDR3 is made up of 17 amino acids. Germline loops: CDR1 WNHNN, CDR2 SYGVQD (reference sequence). With V trimmed by 2 bases and J by 2 bases, 9 bases remained unmatched. The V gene is TRBV10-1, the J gene TRBJ2-7; 10 bases are a match to TRBD2. The origin of this receptor is a man between 18 and 35 years old who had recovered from COVID-19. Specimen: peripheral blood. As DNA, the CDR3 is TGCGCCAGCAGTGAGCTCACTCTAGCGGGGGACACCTACGAGCAGTACTTC. It translates to CASSELTLAGDTYEQYF.